The source of this T cell receptor (beta chain) is a study of early T cells in non-severe SARS-CoV-2 infection. TCRdb fed the 5' RACE reads into MiXCR, producing one record per CDR3 protein. The sample has tens of thousands of distinct CDR3 sequences, around 9.3% seen once. The ends were cut back, 1 base at V and 6 bases at J, with 16 bases in the middle. This CDR3 contains 15 residues. Germline assignment: CDR1 SGHAT and CDR2 FQNNGV. This sample comprised whole blood, obtained at baseline. The source is an adult who was a healthcare worker with PCR-confirmed SARS-CoV-2 infection or an uninfected control (not recorded which). The chain combines TRBV11-2 with TRBJ2-7; D perhaps matches TRBD1 (5 bases). The CDR3 is CASSLVRTRATEQYF. The CDR3 nucleotides read TGTGCCAGCAGCTTAGTCCGCACCAGGGCTACCGAGCAGTACTTC.